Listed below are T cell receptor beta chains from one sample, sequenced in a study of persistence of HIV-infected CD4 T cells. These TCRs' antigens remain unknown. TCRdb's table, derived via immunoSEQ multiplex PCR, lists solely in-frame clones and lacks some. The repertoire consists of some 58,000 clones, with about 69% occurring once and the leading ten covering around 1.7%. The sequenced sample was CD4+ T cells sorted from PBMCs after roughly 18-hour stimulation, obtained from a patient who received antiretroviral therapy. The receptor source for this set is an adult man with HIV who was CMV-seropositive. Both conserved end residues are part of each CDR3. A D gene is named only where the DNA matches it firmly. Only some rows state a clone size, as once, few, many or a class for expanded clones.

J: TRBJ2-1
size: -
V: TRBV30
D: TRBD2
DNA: TGTGCCTGGAGTACTAGCGGGGGAAGCAATGAGCAGTTCTTC
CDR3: CAWSTSGGSNEQFF

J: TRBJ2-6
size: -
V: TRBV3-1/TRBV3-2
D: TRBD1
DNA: TGTGCCAGCAGGAACAGGGGGCAAGGGGCCAACGTCCTGACTTTC
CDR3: CASRNRGQGANVLTF

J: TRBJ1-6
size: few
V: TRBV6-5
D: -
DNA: TGTGCCAGCAGGGGATTAGGTTATTCACCCCTCCACTTT
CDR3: CASRGLGYSPLHF

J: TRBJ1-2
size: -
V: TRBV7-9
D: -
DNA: TGTGCCAGCGGCTTAGGAGGGGGAAACACCTTC
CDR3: CASGLGGGNTF

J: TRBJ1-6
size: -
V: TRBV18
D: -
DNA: TGTGCCAGCGCGGAATACAGGGCCCCGGACTCACCCCTCCACTTT
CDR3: CASAEYRAPDSPLHF

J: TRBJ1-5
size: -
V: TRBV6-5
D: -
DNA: TGTGCCAGCAGTAGTAACAGACGGGGCAATCAGCCCCAGCATTTT
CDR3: CASSSNRRGNQPQHF

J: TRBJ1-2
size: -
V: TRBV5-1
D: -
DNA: TGCGCCAGCAGCTTTAACTACCTGACAGTTAACTATGGCTACACCTTC
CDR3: CASSFNYLTVNYGYTF

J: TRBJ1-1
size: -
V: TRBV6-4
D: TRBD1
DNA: TGTGCCAGCAGGGGGACAGGGACCACTGAAGCTTTCTTT
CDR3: CASRGTGTTEAFF

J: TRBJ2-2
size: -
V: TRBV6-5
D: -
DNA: TGTGCCAGCAGTTACCCACAGTCCACCGGGGAGCTGTTTTTT
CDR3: CASSYPQSTGELFF

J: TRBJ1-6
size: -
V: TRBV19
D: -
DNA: TGTGCCAGTAGTATCTCAACAGGGTCGAATTCACCCCTCCACTTT
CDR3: CASSISTGSNSPLHF

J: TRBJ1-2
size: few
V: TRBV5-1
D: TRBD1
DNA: TGCGCCAGCAGCGTCGGGACAGGGGAGGTCTATGGCTACACCTTC
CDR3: CASSVGTGEVYGYTF

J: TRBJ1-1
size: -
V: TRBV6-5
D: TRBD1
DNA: TGTGCCAGCAGTTATGAGACAGGGGGGAAAGACACTGAAGCTTTCTTT
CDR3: CASSYETGGKDTEAFF

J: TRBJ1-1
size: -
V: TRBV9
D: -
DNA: TGTGCCAGCAGCGTAGATATGTCCACTGAAGCTTTCTTT
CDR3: CASSVDMSTEAFF

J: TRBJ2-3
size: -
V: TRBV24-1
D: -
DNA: TGTGCCACAGCGATCGGAGCAGATACGCAGTATTTT
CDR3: CATAIGADTQYF